The text below deals with one TCR beta chain. This sample is part of a study of monozygotic twins with inflammatory bowel disease. The germline V gene has CDR1 SEHNR and CDR2 FQNEAQ (reference sequence). The CDR3 is 16 amino acids. TCRdb reprocessed the 5' RACE reads and reports one entry per CDR3 protein, with no DNA. Its table records about 110,000 distinct CDR3 sequences. The rearrangement links TRBV7-9 to TRBJ2-1; the D call from TCRdb, TRBD2, cannot be confirmed without DNA. Sample: blood. This TCR came from a human donor with ulcerative colitis or Crohn's disease, or a healthy co-twin of an affected twin (not recorded which). The CDR3 is CASSFLAGGPFNEQFF.